This T cell receptor beta chain was identified during a study of blood T cell repertoires in COVID-19. The overall study: Acute and convalescent COVID-19 specimens originated in the United States, Italy and Spain.

Which cohort a participant joined came from the clinical history participants gave. Two negative PCRs, clearance, or symptom resolution had been documented for recovered Cohort 3 donors. This CDR3 has 15 residues. Trimming at V came to 2 bases and at J to 1 base, leaving 3 bases not matched to a gene. Germline loops: CDR1 SGHDN, CDR2 FVKESK. Per the original methods: Cell counts per sample came from amplifying reference gene primers. Assay: immunoSEQ multiplex PCR; the TCRdb copy retains only in-frame clones and omits some. V, J and clone size are taken as reported in that table, and D and trimming were inferred from the DNA itself. This table has a few hundred thousand clones, 80% to 90% appearing once. A note on this clone: This sample includes further DNA sequences coding for the same CDR3.

Material: PBMCs or T cells enriched from blood (not recorded which). The receptor comes from a woman in her late teens or twenties who had recovered from COVID-19. V and J are TRBV14 and TRBJ1-1; 8 bases map to TRBD1. In nucleotides, the CDR3 is TGTGCCAGCAGCCAAAGGACAGGGAGGAACACTGAAGCTTTCTTT. Residues: CASSQRTGRNTEAFF.